The rows below give T cell receptor beta chains drawn from one sample of a study of cytomegalovirus exposure and HLA in healthy donors. Only in-frame clones appear in the TCRdb table, and some are missing; sequencing was by immunoSEQ multiplex PCR. The table has tens of thousands of clones, roughly 80% seen once. The sample taken for sequencing was PBMCs. Source of these receptors: a man aged 30 to 45 in good health and CMV-seronegative. CDR3s include the opening cysteine and the closing phenylalanine or tryptophan. The D gene is left open where the match is weak. Size is omitted from some rows. Given values are once, few, many or a class for expanded clones.

.	TRBD1	TRBV4-3	TRBJ1-2	TGCGCCAGCAGCCAAGTGAGATTTTGGGACAGGGGGTTGGATGGCTACACCTTC	CASSQVRFWDRGLDGYTF
once	TRBD1	TRBV5-1	TRBJ2-7	TGCGCCAGCAGCTTGGTCGGGACAGAAGGATACGAGCAGTACTTC	CASSLVGTEGYEQYF
.	TRBD2	TRBV11-2	TRBJ2-3	TGTGCCAGCAGCTTAGAACTAGCGGGGGCAGATACGCAGTATTTT	CASSLELAGADTQYF
.	.	TRBV9	TRBJ1-3	TGTGCCAGCAGCGCCCACACTAGCTCTGGAAACACCATATATTTT	CASSAHTSSGNTIYF
.	.	TRBV4-2	TRBJ2-1	TGTGCCAGCAGCCAAGGGACTACGCCTTACAATGAGCAGTTCTTC	CASSQGTTPYNEQFF
.	TRBD1	TRBV11-2	TRBJ2-7	TGTGCCAGCAGCTCCATACAGGGGATCTCCTACGAGCAGTACTTC	CASSSIQGISYEQYF
few	TRBD1	TRBV5-4	TRBJ2-3	TGTGCCAGCAGCTCGGGACAGGGGAGGGTAGATACGCAGTATTTT	CASSSGQGRVDTQYF
.	.	TRBV11-2	TRBJ2-7	TGTGCCAGCGTATCAACGCCGGGAGCCCCCCGCGAGCAGTACTTC	CASVSTPGAPREQYF
many	TRBD2	TRBV10-1	TRBJ2-3	TGCGCCAGCAGCCACCACAGCACTAGCGGGGGGGTGGTCACAGATACGCAGTATTTT	CASSHHSTSGGVVTDTQYF
.	TRBD1	TRBV7-2	TRBJ1-6	TGTGCCAGCAAGGGGCAGGGGGAATCACCCCTCCACTTT	CASKGQGESPLHF
.	TRBD1	TRBV5-8	TRBJ1-2	TGTGCCAGCAGCGCTCGGACAGGGGACTATGGCTACACCTTC	CASSARTGDYGYTF
.	.	TRBV30	TRBJ1-5	TGTGCCTGGACCCCCGGACAGAGCAATCAGCCCCAGCATTTT	CAWTPGQSNQPQHF
.	.	TRBV9	TRBJ1-5	TGTGCCAGCAGCGCGGGGTCCAGCGAGTATCAGCCCCAGCATTTT	CASSAGSSEYQPQHF
.	.	TRBV14	TRBJ1-6	TGTGCCAGCAGCCAACAGGCACTCTATAATTCACCCCTCCACTTT	CASSQQALYNSPLHF
.	.	TRBV5-4	TRBJ2-5	TGTGCCAGCAGCCTTAGACAGATTCAAGAGACCCAGTACTTC	CASSLRQIQETQYF